This T cell receptor beta chain was observed in a study of T cell changes during pregnancy in multiple sclerosis. Clones were sequenced by immunoSEQ multiplex PCR, and TCRdb holds only the in-frame ones, with some missing. Of around 21,000 clones in the sample, 80% to 90% were seen once. Germline CDR1 LNHDA, CDR2 SQIVND (reference sequence). The germline V and J ends were trimmed by 4 bases and 4 bases, with 8 bases remaining between them. The CDR3 totals 13 residues. This TCR was sampled from a female donor in good health, enrolled as a control in a pregnancy study. The material sequenced was CD8+ T cells from peripheral blood mononuclear cells, taken after pregnancy. The chain is built from TRBV19 and TRBJ1-5; D remains unclear. Here the CDR3 reads CASSRQRNQPQHF. In DNA form, the CDR3 reads TGTGCCAGTAGTAGGCAGCGAAATCAGCCCCAGCATTTT.